This T cell receptor beta chain was captured by sequencing in a study of cytomegalovirus exposure and HLA in healthy donors. Findings of the study overall: TCR beta chains numbering some 160 were designated cytomegalovirus-associated. Analyses of presence/absence relied on an assumption of roughly uniform sequencing depth across donors.

Details on this clone: The antigen is undetermined.

PCR employed 60 Vbeta and 13 Jbeta primers. The repertoire was sequenced with immunoSEQ multiplex PCR; TCRdb's copy has only in-frame clones and lacks some. Among about 190,000 clones listed, over 70% were seen once. Trimming pared 1 base from V and 5 bases from J, leaving 12 bases between. Germline V CDR1 and CDR2: SGHRS, YFSETQ. The CDR3 covers 15 residues. This chain links TRBV5-1 with TRBJ1-4, with a possible D match to TRBD1 (6 bases). The sample was PBMCs. This TCR derives from a woman aged 25 to 39 in good health and CMV-seropositive. CDR3 nucleotides: TGCGCCAGCAGCTTGAGCGGGGGCATGAATGAAAAACTGTTTTTT. It yields the protein CASSLSGGMNEKLFF.